A single sample gave rise to the 27 T cell receptor beta chains below, sequenced in a study of metastatic and nonmetastatic thyroid tumors. TCRdb ran MiXCR on the PCR reads. This sample carries 30,000 or so clones, under 25% of them seen once, and the ten largest clones take 2.4%. Among the patients, none had received any treatment before thyroid surgery. Sequencing used blood. The receptors shown here come from a female donor with papillary thyroid cancer or a benign thyroid nodule (not recorded which). Some clones in this sample may be carry-over from other donors' samples.

Many counts were recorded for this clone. This chain connects TRBV30 to TRBJ1-2, with 8 bases aligning to TRBD1. This CDR3 comprises 15 residues. Trimming took 3 bases from V and 0 from J; bases not matched to a gene: 6. Germline loops: CDR1 GTSNPN, CDR2 SVGIG (reference sequence). The CDR3 sequence is CAWRTRGQSNYGYTF. The CDR3 nucleotides read TGTGCCTGGAGGACCAGGGGGCAGTCTAACTATGGCTACACCTTC.

This clone has a count of ten or more. The CDR3 is CASSPASSAEQYF. CDR3 DNA sequence: TGTGCCAGCTCACCCGCCTCGTCAGCCGAGCAGTACTTC. This rearrangement joins TRBV18 to TRBJ2-7, with D hard to call. Germline V gene data show CDR1 as KGHSH and CDR2 as LQKENI. This CDR3 spans 13 amino acids. Trimming removed 3 bases at V and 6 bases at J, with 12 bases between.

This clone was recorded many times. V usage is TRBV15 and J usage is TRBJ1-1, with unresolved D. CDR1 LNHNV and CDR2 YYDKDF come from the germline V gene (reference sequence). V shed 0 bases and J shed 7 bases, with 9 bases lying between them. This CDR3 is built from 13 residues. The CDR3: CATSRDKGFEAFF. DNA of the CDR3: TGTGCCACCAGCAGAGATAAAGGCTTTGAAGCTTTCTTT. The full variable domain, rest sourced from reference TRBV15 and TRBJ1-1, is DAMVIQNPRYQVTQFGKPVTLSCSQTLNHNVMYWYQQKSSQAPKLLFHYYDKDFNNEADTPDNFQSRRPNTSFCFLDIRSPGLGDTAMYLCATSRDKGFEAFFGQGTRLTVV.

This clone is categorized as medium-sized. This chain uses TRBV7-4 with TRBJ2-7, with D uncertain. The CDR3 runs 12 residues. Trimming cost V 5 bases and J 8 bases, with 13 bases left between them. Germline loops: CDR1 SGHVT, CDR2 SQSDAQ. CDR3 bases: TGTGCCAGCAGCCCAATCCCTTCGCAGCAGTACTTC. It specifies CASSPIPSQQYF.

For the CDR3, the DNA is TGTGCCAGCGTAGCTTACAACACTGAAGCTTTCTTT. Protein sequence: CASVAYNTEAFF. The V call is TRBV9, the J call TRBJ1-1; D unresolved. The germline V gene encodes CDR1 SGDLS and CDR2 YYNGEE. Trimming removed 7 bases at V and 2 bases at J, with 9 bases between. The CDR3 sequence is 12 residues long.

The genes are TRBV20-1 and TRBJ1-3; D is uncertain. Per germline, CDR1 DFQATT and CDR2 SNEGSKA (reference sequence). The CDR3 spans 14 residues. Trimming took off 5 bases at V and 0 bases at J, with 11 bases between the two ends. The CDR3 region is CSAAPGPSGNTIYF. The DNA for the CDR3 is TGCAGTGCTGCCCCAGGCCCCTCTGGAAACACCATATATTTT.

The V gene is TRBV6-1, the J gene TRBJ2-7, with 14 bases fitting TRBD2. Germline assignment: CDR1 MNHNS and CDR2 SASEGT. The CDR3 sequence is 13 residues long. The V and J ends lost 9 bases and 5 bases, in that order; junction bases with no gene match: 3. CDR3 region: CARGLAGGNEQYF. The CDR3 region has the DNA TGTGCCAGAGGACTAGCGGGAGGAAACGAGCAGTACTTC.

This clone counts as medium-sized (0.01 to 0.1%). The V gene is TRBV4-1, the J gene TRBJ2-7, with 10 positions matching TRBD2. Germline V gives CDR1 MGHRA, CDR2 YSYEKL. The length of the CDR3 is 16 residues. V trimming: 3 bases; J trimming: 6 bases; junction bases outside the gene matches: 11. This CDR3 reads CASSHSWPSGSPEQYF. DNA of the CDR3: TGCGCCAGCAGCCATTCTTGGCCTAGCGGGAGTCCCGAGCAGTACTTC.

This clone was seen repeatedly, ten times or more. The chain recombines TRBV6-1 with TRBJ2-1; either TRBD1 or TRBD2 may fit D (6 bases each). The V end was cut by 1 base, the J end by 6 bases, with 13 bases between. Germline lookup yields CDR1 MNHNS and CDR2 SASEGT. The CDR3 is 15 amino acids. Written as DNA, the CDR3 is TGTGCCAGCAGTGAAGTGCCGGGGGCATTCAATGAGCAGTTCTTC. It is translated as CASSEVPGAFNEQFF.

Note on this clone: A single base separates this from a much larger clone, so it may be a read error. The gene calls are TRBV4-3 and TRBJ2-1; TRBD1 might be the D (5 bases). V lost 4 bases, J lost 9 bases, and 19 bases lay in between. Germline CDR1 is LGHNA and CDR2 is YSLEER. The CDR3 extends over 15 amino acids. The chain's CDR3 is CASSLYYSGTGEQFF. The CDR3 bases are TGCGCCAGCAGCCTATATTACAGTGGTACAGGTGAGCAGTTCTTC.

V is TRBV11-2 and J is TRBJ1-4; 7 nucleotides match TRBD1. The CDR3 sequence is 12 residues long. Germline assignment: CDR1 SGHAT and CDR2 FQNNGV. V gave up 4 bases and J gave up 13 bases; unmatched junction bases: 6. The CDR3 coding sequence is TGTGCCAGCAGCTCGACAGGGAGAAGACTGTTTTTT. The encoded protein is CASSSTGRRLFF. Full variable domain (outside the CDR3, taken from reference TRBV11-2 and TRBJ1-4): EAGVAQSPRYKIIEKRQSVAFWCNPISGHATLYWYQQILGQGPKLLIQFQNNGVVDDSQLPKDRFSAERLKGVDSTLKIQPAKLEDSAVYLCASSSTGRRLFFGSGTQLSVL.

This clone was recorded many times. The chain uses TRBV6-1 and TRBJ1-5; TRBD1 might be the D (5 bases). The CDR3 runs to 13 residues. V lost 8 bases and J lost 5, with 13 bases in between. Germline-derived CDR1 and CDR2 are MNHNS and SASEGT. The CDR3 DNA reads TGTGCCAGCTCTCAGGGTCCTGATCAGCCCCAGCATTTT. Translation: CASSQGPDQPQHF.

By sample share, this clone is medium-sized. The chain recombines TRBV6-1 with TRBJ1-3; D not resolved. This CDR3 has 15 residues. Trimming shortened V by 7 bases and J by 4 bases, and 17 bases separated the two germline ends. The V gene's germline CDR1 is MNHNS and CDR2 SASEGT. The CDR3, as DNA: TGTGCCAGCATCGAAACGTGGATAAAGGGAAACACCATATATTTT. As protein: CASIETWIKGNTIYF.

The sample holds many counts of this clone. The genes are TRBV29-1 and TRBJ2-5; 7 bases fit TRBD1. Losses at the gene ends were 0 bases for V and 2 bases for J; bases not matched to a gene: 6. Germline CDR1 and CDR2: SQVTM and ANQGSEA. This CDR3 spans 15 amino acids. The CDR3 spells CSVEDGQGVQETQYF. As DNA, the CDR3 is TGCAGCGTTGAAGATGGCCAGGGGGTTCAAGAGACCCAGTACTTC.

As concerns this clone: Possible read error: a much larger clone is one base away. The chain uses TRBV10-2 and TRBJ2-2, with D possibly being TRBD1 or TRBD2 (5 bases each). The germline V gene encodes CDR1 WSHSY and CDR2 SAAADI. The V end was cut by 10 bases, the J end by 4 bases, with 13 bases between. The CDR3 runs 13 residues. CDR3: CATRDVGTGELFF. In DNA, the CDR3 is TGCGCCACCCGGGACGTCGGCACCGGGGAGCTGTTTTTT.

A word on this clone: At one end the junction does not follow the germline gene, possibly because of a read error. The CDR3 region is CAISLVVNDGEQYF. The CDR3 DNA sequence: TGTGCCATCAGCTTGGTAGTCAACGACGGCGAGCAGTACTTC. The chain links TRBV5-4 to TRBJ2-7; no definite D call. Germline CDR1 and CDR2: SGHNT and YYREEE (reference sequence). The CDR3 extends over 14 amino acids.

This clone has at least ten counts. V is TRBV9 and J is TRBJ2-7; possible D gene TRBD2, 6 bases. V was pared by 3 bases and J by 0 bases, with 13 bases between. Looked up from germline, CDR1 is SGDLS and CDR2 is YYNGEE. The CDR3 spans 15 residues. CDR3 coding DNA: TGTGCCAGCAGCGGCCCTCCTAGCGCCTCCTACGAGCAGTACTTC. Its protein product is CASSGPPSASYEQYF.

This clone was detected many times. The chain has TRBV2 and TRBJ2-3; 14 bases match TRBD2. Germline V CDR1 and CDR2: SNHLY, FYNNEI. The CDR3 has 17 residues. V dropped 4 bases and J dropped 2; count of bases not matched to a gene: 5. The DNA for the CDR3 is TGTGCCAGCAGTGGGGGACTAGCGGGAGTGAACACAGATACGCAGTATTTT. Protein sequence: CASSGGLAGVNTDTQYF.

This clone has just a few counts. The rearrangement uses TRBV28 and TRBJ1-2, with D unclear. Germline-derived CDR1 and CDR2 are MDHEN and SYDVKM. Trimming removed 5 bases from V and 4 bases from J, with 14 bases in between. The CDR3 covers 14 residues. CDR3 sequence reads: CASSDLSRSYGYTF. The CDR3 DNA reads TGTGCCAGCAGTGACCTTTCCAGGAGCTATGGCTACACCTTC.

This clone was seen repeatedly, ten times or more. The J gene is TRBJ2-5, the V gene TRBV9; 15 nucleotides align to TRBD2. Trimming cost V 3 bases and J 1 base; bases outside gene matches: 4. The CDR3 has 17 residues. Germline lookup yields CDR1 SGDLS and CDR2 YYNGEE. Here the CDR3 DNA reads TGTGCCAGCAGCGCGGGACTAGCGGGAGGTTCCCAAGAGACCCAGTACTTC. It yields the protein CASSAGLAGGSQETQYF.

This clone was detected many times. One base away lies a much larger clone, so this may be a sequencing read error. This chain links TRBV25-1 with TRBJ2-7; D not certain. The CDR3 is 11 residues long. Per the germline V gene, CDR1 is MGHDK and CDR2 is SYGVNS. The CDR3 bases are TGTGCCGGCAGTAATTCAGGATCGCTAAACTTC. It encodes CAGSNSGSLNF.

The CDR3 DNA sequence: TGTGCCAGCAGTTACGGATACGAGCAGTACTTC. Translating it yields CASSYGYEQYF. The rearrangement links TRBV28 to TRBJ2-7; D is unclear. The germline V and J ends were trimmed by 4 bases and 4 bases, with 5 bases remaining between them. Germline loops: CDR1 MDHEN, CDR2 SYDVKM. This CDR3 comprises 11 residues.

V and J are TRBV6-1 and TRBJ2-1; no clear D. The germline V gene has CDR1 MNHNS and CDR2 SASEGT. Trimming left V 8 bases short and J 7 bases short, with 15 bases between. The CDR3 consists of 13 residues. In DNA form, the CDR3 reads TGTGCCAGCTGGCGGTGTAATCTAAATGAGCAGTTCTTC. Its translation is CASWRCNLNEQFF.

This clone was recorded at least ten times. This rearrangement joins TRBV20-1 to TRBJ2-7, with 9 positions matching TRBD2. There are 13 residues in the CDR3. V dropped 3 bases and J dropped 6; count of bases not matched to a gene: 6. Per the germline V gene, CDR1 is DFQATT and CDR2 is SNEGSKA (reference sequence). CDR3 residues: CSARVAGAGEQYF. The CDR3 nucleotides read TGCAGTGCTAGGGTAGCGGGAGCGGGCGAGCAGTACTTC.

The V gene is TRBV28, the J gene TRBJ1-2; 7 bases match TRBD1. Losses at the gene ends were 4 bases for V and 6 bases for J; bases not matched to a gene: 5. Germline V gene data show CDR1 as MDHEN and CDR2 as SYDVKM. CDR3 length equals 13 residues. CDR3 sequence (DNA): TGTGCCAGCAGTTGGGACAGACCGGATGGCTACACCTTC. Its translation is CASSWDRPDGYTF.

Only a few counts were recorded for this clone. One junction end disagrees with the germline gene, perhaps due to a read error. CDR3 DNA sequence: TGTGCCAGCAGTTTAAACGGGGATCAGCCCCATCATTTT. It specifies CASSLNGDQPHHF. The rearrangement uses TRBV28 and TRBJ1-5; D gene unclear. CDR3 length: 13 residues. Germline CDR1 reads MDHEN; CDR2 reads SYDVKM.

This clone has ten or more counts. The chain employs TRBV6-1 and TRBJ2-3; 9 bases match TRBD2. The V and J ends lost 2 bases and 3 bases, in that order; junction bases with no gene match: 6. Germline CDR1 and CDR2: MNHNS and SASEGT. The CDR3 covers 16 residues. The CDR3 DNA reads TGTGCCAGCAGTGAAAGGGGACTAGCTTTAACAGATACGCAGTATTTT. Amino acids: CASSERGLALTDTQYF.